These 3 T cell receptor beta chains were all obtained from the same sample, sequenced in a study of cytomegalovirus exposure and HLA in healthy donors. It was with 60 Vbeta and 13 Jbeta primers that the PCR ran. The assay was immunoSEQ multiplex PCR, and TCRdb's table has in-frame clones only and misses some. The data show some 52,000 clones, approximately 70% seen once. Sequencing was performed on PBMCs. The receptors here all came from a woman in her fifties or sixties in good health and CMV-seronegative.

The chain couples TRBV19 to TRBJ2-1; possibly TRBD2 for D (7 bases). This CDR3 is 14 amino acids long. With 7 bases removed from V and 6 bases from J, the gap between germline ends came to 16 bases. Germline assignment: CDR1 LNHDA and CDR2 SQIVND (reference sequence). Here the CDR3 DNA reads TGTGCCAGTACTCCCCTGAGGGGGGGCAATGAGCAGTTCTTC. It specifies CASTPLRGGNEQFF.

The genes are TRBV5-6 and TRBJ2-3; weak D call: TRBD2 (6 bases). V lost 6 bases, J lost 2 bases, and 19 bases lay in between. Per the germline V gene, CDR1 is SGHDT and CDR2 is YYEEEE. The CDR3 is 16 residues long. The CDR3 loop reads CASNSWGVEDTDTQYF. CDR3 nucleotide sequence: TGTGCCAGCAACTCATGGGGGGTTGAAGACACAGATACGCAGTATTTT.

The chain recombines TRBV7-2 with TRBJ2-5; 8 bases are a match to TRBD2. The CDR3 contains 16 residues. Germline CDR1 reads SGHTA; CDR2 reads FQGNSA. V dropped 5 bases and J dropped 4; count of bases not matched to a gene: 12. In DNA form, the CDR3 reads TGTGCCAGCAGCCGTAGCGGGGCCGGGCAGGGAGAGACCCAGTACTTC. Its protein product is CASSRSGAGQGETQYF.